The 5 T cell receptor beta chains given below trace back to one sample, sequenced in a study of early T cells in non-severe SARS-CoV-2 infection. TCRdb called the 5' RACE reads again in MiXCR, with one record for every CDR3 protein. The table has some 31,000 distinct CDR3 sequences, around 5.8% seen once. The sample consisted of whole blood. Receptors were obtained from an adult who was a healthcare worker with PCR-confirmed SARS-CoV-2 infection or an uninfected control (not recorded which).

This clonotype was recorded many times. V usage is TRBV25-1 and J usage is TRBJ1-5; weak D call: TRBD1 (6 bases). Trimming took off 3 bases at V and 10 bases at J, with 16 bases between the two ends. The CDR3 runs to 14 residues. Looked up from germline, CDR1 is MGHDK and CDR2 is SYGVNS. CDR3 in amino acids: CASSDGGPGNPQHF. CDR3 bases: TGTGCCAGCAGTGATGGGGGGCCCGGTAACCCCCAGCATTTT.

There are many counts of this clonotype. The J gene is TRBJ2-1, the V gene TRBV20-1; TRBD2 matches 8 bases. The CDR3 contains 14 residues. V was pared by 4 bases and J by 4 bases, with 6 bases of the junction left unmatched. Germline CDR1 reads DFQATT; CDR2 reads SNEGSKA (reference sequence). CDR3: CSATGLAGYNEQFF. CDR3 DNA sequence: TGCAGTGCTACAGGACTAGCAGGTTACAATGAGCAGTTCTTC.

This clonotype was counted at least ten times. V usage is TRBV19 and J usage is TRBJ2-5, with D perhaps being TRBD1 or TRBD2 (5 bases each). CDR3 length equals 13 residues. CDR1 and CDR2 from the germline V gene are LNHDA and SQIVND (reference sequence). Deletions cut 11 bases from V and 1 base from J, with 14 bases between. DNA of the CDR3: TGTGCCGCAGCCCGGGACGTCCAAGAGACCCAGTACTTC. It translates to CAAARDVQETQYF.

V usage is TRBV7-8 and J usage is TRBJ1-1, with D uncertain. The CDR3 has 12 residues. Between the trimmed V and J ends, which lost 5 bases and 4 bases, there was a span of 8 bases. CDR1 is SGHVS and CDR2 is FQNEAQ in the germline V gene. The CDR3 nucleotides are TGTGCCAGCAGCGGCGGGATCACTGAAGCTTTCTTT. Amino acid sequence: CASSGGITEAFF.

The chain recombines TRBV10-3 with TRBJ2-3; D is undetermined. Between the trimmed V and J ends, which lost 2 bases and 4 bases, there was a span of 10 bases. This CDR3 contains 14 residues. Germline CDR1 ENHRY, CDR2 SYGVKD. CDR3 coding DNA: TGTGCCATCAGTGAGAGTCTCGAACCAGATACGCAGTATTTT. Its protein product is CAISESLEPDTQYF.